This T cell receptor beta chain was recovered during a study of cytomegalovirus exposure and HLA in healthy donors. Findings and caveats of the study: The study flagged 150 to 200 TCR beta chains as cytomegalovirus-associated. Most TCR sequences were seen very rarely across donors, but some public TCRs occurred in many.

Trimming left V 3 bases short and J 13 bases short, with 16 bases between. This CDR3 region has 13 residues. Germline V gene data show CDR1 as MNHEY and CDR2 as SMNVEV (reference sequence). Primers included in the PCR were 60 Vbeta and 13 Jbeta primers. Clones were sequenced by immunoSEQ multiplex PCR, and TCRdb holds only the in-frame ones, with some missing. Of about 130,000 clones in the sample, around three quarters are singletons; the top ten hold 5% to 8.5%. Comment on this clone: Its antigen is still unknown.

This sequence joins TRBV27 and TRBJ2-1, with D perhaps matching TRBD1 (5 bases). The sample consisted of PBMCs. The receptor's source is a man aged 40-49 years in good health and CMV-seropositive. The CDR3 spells CASSFHRTGDQFF. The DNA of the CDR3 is TGTGCCAGCAGTTTCCACAGGACCGGCGACCAGTTCTTC.